This T cell receptor beta chain was recorded in a study of metastatic and nonmetastatic thyroid tumors. About the research overall: Comparison of repertoires was carried out across blood and tumor or nodule tissue from malignant and benign thyroid patients. General study points: Reports indicated that malignant thyroid tumors showed significantly higher TCR beta diversity than benign nodules did, in blood and tumor.

V lost 4 bases to trimming and J lost 6 bases, with 13 bases between them. The CDR3 covers 15 residues. CDR1 is MGHRA and CDR2 is YSYEKL in the germline V gene. Original processing methods: What underpinned the distant-metastasis classifier for papillary thyroid cancer was the set of CDR3 differences across clinicopathological groups. TCRdb re-called clones via MiXCR from the PCR reads. These V and J calls originate from TCRdb's pipeline instead of the authors' own analysis. The data show about 16,000 clones, under 15% seen once. Thyroid surgery was preceded by no treatment in any patient. In this sample, this clone is medium-sized. As yet, its antigen is unknown.

The receptor's source is a female donor with papillary thyroid cancer or a benign thyroid nodule (not recorded which). Some clones in this sample may be carry-over from other donors' samples. This chain uses TRBV4-1 with TRBJ1-6, with D perhaps matching TRBD1 (5 bases). Source material: tumor tissue. The CDR3 bases are TGCGCCAGCAGCCTAGAAGGGACGGCTAATTCACCCCTCCACTTT. Protein product: CASSLEGTANSPLHF.